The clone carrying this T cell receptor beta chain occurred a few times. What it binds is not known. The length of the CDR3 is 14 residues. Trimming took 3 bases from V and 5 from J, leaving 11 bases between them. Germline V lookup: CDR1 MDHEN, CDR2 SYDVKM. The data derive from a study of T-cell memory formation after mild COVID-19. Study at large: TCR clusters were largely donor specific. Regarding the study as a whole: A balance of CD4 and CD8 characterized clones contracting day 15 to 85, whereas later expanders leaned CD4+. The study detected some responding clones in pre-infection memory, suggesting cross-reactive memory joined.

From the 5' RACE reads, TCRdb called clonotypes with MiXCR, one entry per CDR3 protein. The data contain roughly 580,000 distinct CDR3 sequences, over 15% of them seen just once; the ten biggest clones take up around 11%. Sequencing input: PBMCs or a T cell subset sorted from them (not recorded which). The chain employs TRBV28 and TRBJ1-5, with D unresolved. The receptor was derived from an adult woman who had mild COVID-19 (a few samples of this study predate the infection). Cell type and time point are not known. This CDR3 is CASSFRGRHQPQHF. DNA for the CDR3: TGTGCCAGCAGTTTTCGGGGTCGTCATCAGCCCCAGCATTTT.